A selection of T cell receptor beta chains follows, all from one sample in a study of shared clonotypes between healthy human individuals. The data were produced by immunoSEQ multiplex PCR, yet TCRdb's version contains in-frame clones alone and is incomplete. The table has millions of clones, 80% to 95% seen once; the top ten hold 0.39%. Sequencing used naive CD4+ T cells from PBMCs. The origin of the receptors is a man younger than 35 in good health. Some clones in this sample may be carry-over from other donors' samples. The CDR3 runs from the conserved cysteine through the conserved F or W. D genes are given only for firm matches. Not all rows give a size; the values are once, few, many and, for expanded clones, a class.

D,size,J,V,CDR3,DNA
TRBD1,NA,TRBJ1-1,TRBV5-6,CASSFPTGVLGEAFF,TGTGCCAGCAGCTTTCCCACAGGGGTCTTAGGTGAAGCTTTCTTT
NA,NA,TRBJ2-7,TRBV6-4,CASSDCKPRTQENEQYF,TGTGCCAGCAGTGACTGCAAGCCCCGGACGCAGGAGAACGAGCAGTACTTC
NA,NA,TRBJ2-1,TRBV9,CASSPRGVGSYNEQFF,TGTGCCAGCAGCCCGAGGGGTGTAGGTTCCTACAATGAGCAGTTCTTC
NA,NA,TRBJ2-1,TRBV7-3,CASSPTRDVYNEQFF,TGTGCCAGCAGCCCTACCCGGGACGTATACAATGAGCAGTTCTTC
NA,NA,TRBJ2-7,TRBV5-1,CASSLYSRPGEQYF,TGCGCCAGCAGCTTATATTCCCGACCGGGCGAGCAGTACTTC
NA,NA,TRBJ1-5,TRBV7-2,CASSLARTNQPQHF,TGTGCCAGCAGCTTAGCGCGCACAAATCAGCCCCAGCATTTT
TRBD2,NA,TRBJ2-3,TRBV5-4,CASSSGTSGSPQYF,TGTGCCAGCAGCTCTGGGACTAGCGGGAGTCCGCAGTATTTT
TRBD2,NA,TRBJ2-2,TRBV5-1,CASSPPAGGGAGELFF,TGCGCCAGCAGCCCCCCAGCGGGGGGGGGCGCCGGGGAGCTGTTTTTT
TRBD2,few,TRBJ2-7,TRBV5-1,CASSFGLAAISYEQYF,TGCGCCAGCAGCTTTGGACTAGCGGCAATTTCCTACGAGCAGTACTTC
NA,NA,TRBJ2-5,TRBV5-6,CASSGPSGASFKETQYF,TGTGCCAGCAGCGGTCCTTCGGGCGCGAGTTTCAAAGAGACCCAGTACTTC
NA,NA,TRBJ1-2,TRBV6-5,CASSPQGLANYGYTF,TGTGCCAGCAGTCCACAGGGTCTAGCCAACTATGGCTACACCTTC
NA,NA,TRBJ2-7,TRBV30,CAWRLDKYEQYF,TGTGCCTGGAGATTAGACAAATACGAGCAGTACTTC
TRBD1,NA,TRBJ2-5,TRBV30,CAWSGDRAAQYF,TGTGCCTGGAGTGGGGACAGGGCGGCCCAGTACTTC
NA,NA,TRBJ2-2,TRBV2,CASMVGISAGELFF,TGTGCCAGCATGGTCGGGATCAGCGCCGGGGAGCTGTTTTTT
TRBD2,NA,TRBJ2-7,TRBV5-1,CASSFGTTLYEQYF,TGCGCCAGCAGCTTCGGGACTACCCTCTACGAGCAGTACTTC
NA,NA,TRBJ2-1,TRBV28,CASRAWSGHNEQFF,TGTGCCAGCAGGGCCTGGTCCGGCCACAATGAGCAGTTCTTC
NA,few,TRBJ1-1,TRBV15,CATSRDGNTEAFF,TGTGCCACCAGCAGAGACGGGAACACTGAAGCTTTCTTT
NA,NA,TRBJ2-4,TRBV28,CASSLQGSAKNIQYF,TGTGCCAGCAGTTTACAGGGTTCGGCCAAAAACATTCAGTACTTC
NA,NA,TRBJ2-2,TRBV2,CASRMTPRRSGELFF,TGTGCCAGCAGAATGACCCCCCGACGGTCCGGGGAGCTGTTTTTT
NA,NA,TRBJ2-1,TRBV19,CASSMRGRSSYNEQFF,TGTGCCAGTAGTATGAGGGGTAGGAGCTCCTACAATGAGCAGTTCTTC
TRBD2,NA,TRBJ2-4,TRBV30,CAWSVGTSGENIQYF,TGTGCCTGGAGTGTCGGGACTAGCGGTGAAAACATTCAGTACTTC
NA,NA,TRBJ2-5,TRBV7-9,CASSLLALGGQETQYF,TGTGCCAGCAGTCTACTGGCCCTAGGGGGCCAAGAGACCCAGTACTTC
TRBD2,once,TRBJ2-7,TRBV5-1,CASSSGGGPTYEQYF,TGCGCCAGCAGCTCCGGGGGGGGACCCACCTACGAGCAGTACTTC
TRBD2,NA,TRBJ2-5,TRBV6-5,CASRPGTSPETQYF,TGTGCCAGCAGACCCGGGACTAGCCCTGAGACCCAGTACTTC
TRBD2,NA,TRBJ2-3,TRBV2,CASRVAGDTQYF,TGTGCCAGCAGAGTAGCGGGAGATACGCAGTATTTT
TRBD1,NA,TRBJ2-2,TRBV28,CASSLLGTGDSGELFF,TGTGCCAGCAGTTTATTAGGGACAGGCGATTCCGGGGAGCTGTTTTTT
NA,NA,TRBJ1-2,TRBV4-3,CASSQDSTAANYGYTF,TGCGCCAGCAGCCAGGACTCAACCGCCGCTAACTATGGCTACACCTTC
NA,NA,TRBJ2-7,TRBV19,CASSIGGRPYEQYF,TGTGCCAGTAGTATAGGGGGACGCCCCTACGAGCAGTACTTC
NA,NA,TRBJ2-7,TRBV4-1,CASSPRQVPSYEQYF,TGCGCCAGCAGCCCCCGACAGGTCCCCTCCTACGAGCAGTACTTC
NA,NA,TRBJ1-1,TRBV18,CASSPGLRGGAEAFF,TGTGCCAGCTCACCGGGACTTCGCGGGGGGGCTGAAGCTTTCTTT
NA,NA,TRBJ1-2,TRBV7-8,CASSLEGPLRGYTF,TGTGCCAGCAGCTTAGAAGGACCTCTTCGTGGCTACACCTTC
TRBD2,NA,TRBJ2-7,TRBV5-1,CASSTPEEAGVSYEQYF,TGCGCCAGCAGCACGCCCGAGGAAGCGGGAGTTTCCTACGAGCAGTACTTC
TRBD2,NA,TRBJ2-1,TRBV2,CASKGGTSGPPGNEQFF,TGTGCCAGCAAGGGGGGGACTAGCGGCCCCCCGGGCAATGAGCAGTTCTTC
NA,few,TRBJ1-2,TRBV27,CASSLEGGAGYTF,TGTGCCAGCAGTTTAGAAGGCGGAGCGGGCTACACCTTC
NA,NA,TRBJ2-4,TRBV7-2,CASSPYFPTTAKNIQYF,TGTGCCAGCAGCCCTTATTTTCCTACGACGGCCAAAAACATTCAGTACTTC
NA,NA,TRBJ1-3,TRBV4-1,CASSQDRNTIYF,TGCGCCAGCAGCCAAGATCGGAACACCATATATTTT
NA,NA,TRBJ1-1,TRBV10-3,CAIRTVGNTEAFF,TGTGCCATAAGAACAGTGGGGAACACTGAAGCTTTCTTT
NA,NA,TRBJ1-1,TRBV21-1,CASSKRPAPEAFF,TGTGCCAGCAGCAAAAGGCCAGCCCCTGAAGCTTTCTTT
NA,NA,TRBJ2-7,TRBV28,CASTKGGVSYEQYF,TGTGCCAGCACAAAGGGGGGGGTCTCCTACGAGCAGTACTTC
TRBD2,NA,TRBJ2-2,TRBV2,CASRGGLAGNTGELFF,TGTGCCAGCAGAGGAGGACTAGCGGGAAACACCGGGGAGCTGTTTTTT
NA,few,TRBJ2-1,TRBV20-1,CSARSNEQFF,TGCAGTGCTAGAAGCAATGAGCAGTTCTTC
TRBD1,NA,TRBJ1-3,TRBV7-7,CASSQGGRGNTIYF,TGTGCCAGCAGCCAAGGGGGCCGGGGAAACACCATATATTTT
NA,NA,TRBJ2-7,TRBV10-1,CASSESYESTYEQYF,TGCGCCAGCAGTGAGTCTTACGAAAGTACCTACGAGCAGTACTTC
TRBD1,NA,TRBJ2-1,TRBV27,CASSRTGYNEQFF,TGTGCCAGCAGTCGGACAGGATACAATGAGCAGTTCTTC
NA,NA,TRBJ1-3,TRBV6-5,CASSFGRSSSGNTIYF,TGTGCCAGCAGTTTCGGACGCTCCTCCTCTGGAAACACCATATATTTT
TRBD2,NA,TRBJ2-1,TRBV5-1,CASSLAASGYNEQFF,TGCGCCAGCAGCTTGGCGGCTAGCGGATACAATGAGCAGTTCTTC
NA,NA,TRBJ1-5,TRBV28,CASSLSRPQHF,TGTGCCAGCAGTTTGTCGAGACCCCAGCATTTT
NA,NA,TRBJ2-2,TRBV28,CASSPQGQGPGTGELFF,TGTGCCAGCAGTCCACAAGGGCAAGGGCCCGGCACCGGGGAGCTGTTTTTT
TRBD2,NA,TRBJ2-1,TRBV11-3,CASSFSGGYNEQFF,TGTGCCAGCAGCTTCTCGGGGGGGTATAATGAGCAGTTCTTC
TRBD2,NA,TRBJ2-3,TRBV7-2,CASSFFYSGDTDTQYF,TGTGCCAGCAGCTTTTTTTATAGCGGGGACACAGATACGCAGTATTTT
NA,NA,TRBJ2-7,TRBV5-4,CASSLLRAPDEQYF,TGTGCCAGCAGCTTGTTAAGGGCGCCGGACGAGCAGTACTTC
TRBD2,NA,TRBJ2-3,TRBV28,CASLGTSGFTDTQYF,TGTGCCAGCCTAGGGACTAGCGGTTTCACAGATACGCAGTATTTT
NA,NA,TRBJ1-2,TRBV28,CASSSTGDNYGYTF,TGTGCCAGCAGCTCCACCGGGGATAACTATGGCTACACCTTC
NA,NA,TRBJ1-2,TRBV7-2,CASSSAGARYGYTF,TGTGCCAGCAGCTCCGCGGGGGCGCGGTATGGCTACACCTTC